Described below is a single TCR beta chain sequence and its context. The antigen remains undetermined. Researchers ran the PCR with 60 Vbeta and 13 Jbeta primers. Profiled with immunoSEQ multiplex PCR; TCRdb holds only in-frame clones, not every one. This table has 100,000 to 150,000 clones, roughly 80% appearing once. The data belong to a study of cytomegalovirus exposure and HLA in healthy donors. Study-level results: V- and J-gene trimming of TCR beta was linked (in a later analysis) to a missense DCLRE1C variant. Cytomegalovirus-associated status was assigned to about 180 TCR beta chains.

Germline values: CDR1 MDHEN, CDR2 SYDVKM. V lost 5 bases, J lost 2 bases, and 6 bases stayed unmatched. The CDR3 spans 15 residues. The chain carries TRBV28 and TRBJ2-7, with 10 bases lining up with TRBD2. The sample taken for sequencing was PBMCs. This TCR came from a man in his forties or fifties in good health and CMV-seronegative. In nucleotides, the CDR3 is TGTGCCAGCAGTCCCCCTACTAGCGGGACCTACGAGCAGTACTTC. Its translation: CASSPPTSGTYEQYF. Full variable domain (outside the CDR3, taken from reference TRBV28 and TRBJ2-7): DVKVTQSSRYLVKRTGEKVFLECVQDMDHENMFWYRQDPGLGLRLIYFSYDVKMKEKGDIPEGYSVSREKKERFSLILESASTNQTSMYLCASSPPTSGTYEQYFGPGTRLTVT.